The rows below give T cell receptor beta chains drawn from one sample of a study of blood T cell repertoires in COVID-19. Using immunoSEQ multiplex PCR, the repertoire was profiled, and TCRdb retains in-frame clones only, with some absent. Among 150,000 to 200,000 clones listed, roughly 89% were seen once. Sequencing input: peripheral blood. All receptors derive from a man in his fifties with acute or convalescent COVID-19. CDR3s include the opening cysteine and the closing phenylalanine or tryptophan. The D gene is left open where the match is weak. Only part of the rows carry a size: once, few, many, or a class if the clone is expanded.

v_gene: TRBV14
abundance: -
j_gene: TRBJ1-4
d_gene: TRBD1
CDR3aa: CASSLVQGMNEKLFF
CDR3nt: TGTGCCAGCAGCCTCGTACAGGGGATGAATGAAAAACTGTTTTTT

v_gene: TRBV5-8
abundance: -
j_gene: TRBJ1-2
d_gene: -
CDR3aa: CASSLTGSYYGYTF
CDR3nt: TGTGCCAGCAGCTTGACAGGGTCCTACTATGGCTACACCTTC

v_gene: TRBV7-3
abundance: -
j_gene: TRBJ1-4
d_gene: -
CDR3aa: CASSPGGGGEATNEKLFF
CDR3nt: TGTGCCAGCAGCCCCGGGGGAGGGGGAGAAGCAACTAATGAAAAACTGTTTTTT

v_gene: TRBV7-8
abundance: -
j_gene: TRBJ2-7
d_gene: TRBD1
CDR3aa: CASSFLGGAVYEQYF
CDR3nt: TGTGCCAGCAGCTTCCTAGGGGGCGCGGTATACGAGCAGTACTTC

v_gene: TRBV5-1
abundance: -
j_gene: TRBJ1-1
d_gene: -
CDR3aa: CASSLSLQGSTEAFF
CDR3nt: TGCGCCAGCAGCTTGTCCTTACAGGGTAGCACTGAAGCTTTCTTT

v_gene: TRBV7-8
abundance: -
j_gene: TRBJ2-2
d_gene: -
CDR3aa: CASSLPGHRTGELFF
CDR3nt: TGTGCCAGCAGCTTACCGGGACATAGGACCGGGGAGCTGTTTTTT

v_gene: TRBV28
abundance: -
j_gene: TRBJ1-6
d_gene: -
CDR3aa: CASSRRGINSPLHF
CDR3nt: TGTGCCAGCAGCCGCAGGGGTATTAATTCACCCCTCCACTTT

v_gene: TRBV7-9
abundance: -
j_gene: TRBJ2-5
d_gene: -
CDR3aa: CASSLGRETQYF
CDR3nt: TGTGCCAGCAGCCTTGGGAGAGAGACCCAGTACTTC

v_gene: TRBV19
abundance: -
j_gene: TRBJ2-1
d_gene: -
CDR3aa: CASSIPSGEIYNEQFF
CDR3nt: TGTGCCAGTAGTATACCCAGCGGAGAAATCTACAATGAGCAGTTCTTC

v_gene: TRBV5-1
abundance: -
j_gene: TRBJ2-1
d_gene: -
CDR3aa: CASSLEQISYNEQFF
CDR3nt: TGCGCCAGCAGCTTGGAACAGATTTCCTACAATGAGCAGTTCTTC

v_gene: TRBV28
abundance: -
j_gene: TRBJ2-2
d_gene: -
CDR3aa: CASSLQNTGELFF
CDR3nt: TGTGCCAGCAGTTTACAAAACACCGGGGAGCTGTTTTTT

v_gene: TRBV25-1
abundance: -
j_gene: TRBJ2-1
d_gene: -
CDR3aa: CASTGALAGISYNEQFF
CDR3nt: TGTGCCAGCACCGGAGCACTAGCTGGGATCTCCTACAATGAGCAGTTCTTC

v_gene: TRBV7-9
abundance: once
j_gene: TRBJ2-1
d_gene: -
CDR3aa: CASIEVRGRLSEQFF
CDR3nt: TGTGCCAGCATCGAAGTAAGGGGGAGACTGAGTGAGCAGTTCTTC

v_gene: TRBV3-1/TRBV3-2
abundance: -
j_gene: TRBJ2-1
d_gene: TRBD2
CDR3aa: CASSQAAGTSYEQFF
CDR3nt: TGTGCCAGCAGCCAAGCCGCTGGGACTAGCTATGAGCAGTTCTTC

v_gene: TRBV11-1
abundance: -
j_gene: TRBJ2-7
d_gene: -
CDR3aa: CASSFGSYEQYF
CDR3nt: TGTGCCAGCAGCTTCGGTTCCTACGAGCAGTACTTC

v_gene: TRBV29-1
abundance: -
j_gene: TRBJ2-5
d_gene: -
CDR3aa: CSVVSAFGETQYF
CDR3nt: TGCAGCGTTGTTTCAGCATTCGGGGAGACCCAGTACTTC

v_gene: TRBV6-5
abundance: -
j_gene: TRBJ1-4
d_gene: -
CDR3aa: CASSLVLATNEKLFF
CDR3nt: TGTGCCAGCAGTTTAGTCCTTGCAACTAATGAAAAACTGTTTTTT

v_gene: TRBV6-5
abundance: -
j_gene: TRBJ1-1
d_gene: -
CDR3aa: CASSPQGIGDTEAFF
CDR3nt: TGTGCCAGCAGTCCACAGGGTATCGGGGACACTGAAGCTTTCTTT

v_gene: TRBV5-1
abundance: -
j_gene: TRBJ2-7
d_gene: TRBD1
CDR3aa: CASSPGQDRLEQYF
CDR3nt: TGCGCCAGCAGCCCTGGACAGGATCGGCTCGAGCAGTACTTC

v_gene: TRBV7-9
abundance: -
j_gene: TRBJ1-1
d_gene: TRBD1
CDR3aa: CASSIPQGVNTEAFF
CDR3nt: TGTGCCAGCAGCATACCCCAGGGGGTGAACACTGAAGCTTTCTTT

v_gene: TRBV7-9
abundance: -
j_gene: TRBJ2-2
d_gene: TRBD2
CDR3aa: CASSSAGGFTGELFF
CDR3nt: TGTGCCAGCAGTTCCGCCGGGGGGTTCACCGGGGAGCTGTTTTTT

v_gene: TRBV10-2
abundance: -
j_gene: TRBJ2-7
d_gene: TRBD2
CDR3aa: CASSDNLGLAGVEQYF
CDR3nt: TGCGCCAGCAGTGACAACCTGGGACTAGCGGGAGTCGAGCAGTACTTC

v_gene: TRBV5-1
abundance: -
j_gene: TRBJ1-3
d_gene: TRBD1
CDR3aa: CASRTGTESGNTIYF
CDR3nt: TGCGCCAGCAGGACAGGGACGGAATCTGGAAACACCATATATTTT

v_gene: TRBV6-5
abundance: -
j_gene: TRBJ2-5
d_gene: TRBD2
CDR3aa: CAIYSGGGGETQYF
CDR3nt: TGTGCCATTTATAGCGGGGGGGGAGGGGAGACCCAGTACTTC

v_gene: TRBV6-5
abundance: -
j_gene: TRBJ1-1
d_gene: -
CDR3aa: CASRRGGTTEAFF
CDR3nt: TGTGCCAGCAGAAGGGGGGGAACAACTGAAGCTTTCTTT

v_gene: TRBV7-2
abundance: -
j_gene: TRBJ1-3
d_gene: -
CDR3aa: CASAGLGNTIYF
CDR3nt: TGTGCCAGCGCAGGGTTAGGAAACACCATATATTTT

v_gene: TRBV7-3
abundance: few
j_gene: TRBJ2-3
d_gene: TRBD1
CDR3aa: CASSSHLTGEDTQYF
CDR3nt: TGTGCCAGCAGCTCACACCTGACAGGGGAGGATACGCAGTATTTT

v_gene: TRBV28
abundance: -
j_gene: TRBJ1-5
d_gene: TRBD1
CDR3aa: CASSLFSGGSQPQHF
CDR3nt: TGTGCCAGCAGTTTATTTTCAGGGGGAAGTCAGCCCCAGCATTTT

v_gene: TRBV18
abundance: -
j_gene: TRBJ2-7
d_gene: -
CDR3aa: CASSRGAGEGYEQYF
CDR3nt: TGTGCCAGCTCACGGGGCGCAGGGGAGGGCTACGAGCAGTACTTC

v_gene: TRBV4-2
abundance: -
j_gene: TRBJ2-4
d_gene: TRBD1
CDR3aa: CASSQDFRGRANIQYF
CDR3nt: TGTGCCAGCAGCCAAGATTTTAGGGGGCGCGCGAACATTCAGTACTTC

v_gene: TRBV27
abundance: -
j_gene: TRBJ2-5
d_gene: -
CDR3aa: CASSFGGWETQYF
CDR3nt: TGTGCCAGCAGTTTCGGAGGGTGGGAGACCCAGTACTTC

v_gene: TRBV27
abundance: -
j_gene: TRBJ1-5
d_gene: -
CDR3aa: CASSPGAGYNQPQHF
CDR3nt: TGTGCCAGCAGTCCGGGAGCCGGCTACAATCAGCCCCAGCATTTT

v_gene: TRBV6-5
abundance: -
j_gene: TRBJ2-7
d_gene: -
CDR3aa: CASSRPGLGYEQYF
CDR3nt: TGTGCCAGCAGTCGACCGGGACTCGGCTACGAGCAGTACTTC

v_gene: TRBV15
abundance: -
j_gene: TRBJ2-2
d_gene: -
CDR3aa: CATSTRRGTGELFF
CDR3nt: TGTGCCACCAGCACCCGCCGCGGCACCGGGGAGCTGTTTTTT

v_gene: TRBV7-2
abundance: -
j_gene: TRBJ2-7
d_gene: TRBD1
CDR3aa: CASRRSGQGTHEQYF
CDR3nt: TGTGCCAGCAGGCGTTCTGGACAGGGTACCCACGAGCAGTACTTC

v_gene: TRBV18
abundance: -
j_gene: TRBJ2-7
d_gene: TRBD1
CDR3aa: CASSPGTGGYEQYF
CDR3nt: TGTGCCAGCTCACCAGGGACAGGGGGCTACGAGCAGTACTTC

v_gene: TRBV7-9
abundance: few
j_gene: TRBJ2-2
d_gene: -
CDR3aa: CASSTDRHTGELFF
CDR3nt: TGTGCCAGCAGCACTGACAGGCACACCGGGGAGCTGTTTTTT

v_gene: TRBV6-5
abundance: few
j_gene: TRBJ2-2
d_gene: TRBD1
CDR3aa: CASTLDRGNTGELFF
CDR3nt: TGTGCCAGCACCCTGGACAGGGGGAACACCGGGGAGCTGTTTTTT

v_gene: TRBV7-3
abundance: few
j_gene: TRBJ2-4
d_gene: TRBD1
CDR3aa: CASSKTGTGTGENIQYF
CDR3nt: TGTGCCAGCAGCAAAACCGGGACAGGGACTGGCGAAAACATTCAGTACTTC

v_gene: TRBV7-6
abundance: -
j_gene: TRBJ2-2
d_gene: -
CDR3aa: CASSLAAWATGRTGELFF
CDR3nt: TGTGCCAGCAGCTTAGCGGCCTGGGCGACAGGACGAACCGGGGAGCTGTTTTTT

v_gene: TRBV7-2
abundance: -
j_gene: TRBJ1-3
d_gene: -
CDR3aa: CASSARQVSGNTIYF
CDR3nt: TGTGCCAGCAGCGCTCGACAGGTCTCTGGAAACACCATATATTTT

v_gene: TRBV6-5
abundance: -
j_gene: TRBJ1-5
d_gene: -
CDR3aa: CASRARQVINQPQHF
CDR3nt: TGTGCCAGCAGAGCACGACAGGTGATTAATCAGCCCCAGCATTTT

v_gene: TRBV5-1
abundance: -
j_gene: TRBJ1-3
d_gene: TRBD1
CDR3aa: CASSLVDRGRTHGNTIYF
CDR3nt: TGCGCCAGCAGCTTGGTGGACAGGGGGCGAACCCATGGAAACACCATATATTTT

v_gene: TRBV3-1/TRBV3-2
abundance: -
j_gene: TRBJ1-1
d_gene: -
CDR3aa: CASSQVTGTEAFF
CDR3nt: TGTGCCAGCAGCCAAGTGACTGGCACTGAAGCTTTCTTT

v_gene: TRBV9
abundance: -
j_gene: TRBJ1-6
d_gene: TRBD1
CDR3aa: CASAGTGVLPPLHF
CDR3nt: TGTGCCAGCGCCGGGACAGGGGTATTGCCACCCCTCCACTTT

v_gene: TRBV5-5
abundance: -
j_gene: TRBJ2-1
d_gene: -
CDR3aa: CASSGGSYNEQFF
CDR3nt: TGTGCCAGCAGCGGAGGCTCCTACAATGAGCAGTTCTTC

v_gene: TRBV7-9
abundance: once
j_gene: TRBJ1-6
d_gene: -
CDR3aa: CASSSIGGPNSPLHF
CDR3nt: TGTGCCAGCAGCTCCATCGGGGGTCCAAATTCACCCCTCCACTTT

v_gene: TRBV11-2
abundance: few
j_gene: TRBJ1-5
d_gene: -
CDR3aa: CASSLEYGLSGNQPQHF
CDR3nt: TGTGCCAGCAGCTTAGAGTATGGACTCTCTGGCAATCAGCCCCAGCATTTT

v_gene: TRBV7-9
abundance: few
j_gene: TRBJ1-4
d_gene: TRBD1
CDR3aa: CASSVGQAPGEKLFF
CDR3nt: TGTGCCAGCAGCGTGGGACAGGCCCCTGGTGAAAAACTGTTTTTT

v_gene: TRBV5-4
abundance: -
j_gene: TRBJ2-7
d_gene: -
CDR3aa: CASSLAGLASSSYEQYF
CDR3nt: TGTGCCAGCAGCTTGGCGGGTTTAGCATCGAGCTCCTACGAGCAGTACTTC

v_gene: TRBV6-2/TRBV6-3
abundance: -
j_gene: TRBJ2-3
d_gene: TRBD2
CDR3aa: CASSYSDSGGDTQYF
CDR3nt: TGTGCCAGCAGTTACTCGGACTCGGGAGGGGATACGCAGTATTTT

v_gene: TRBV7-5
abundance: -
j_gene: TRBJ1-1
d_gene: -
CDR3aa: CARSSRGPVAAFF
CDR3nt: TGTGCCAGAAGCTCCAGGGGACCGGTGGCAGCTTTCTTT

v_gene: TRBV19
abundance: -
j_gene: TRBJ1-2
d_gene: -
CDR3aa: CASSTTGFQNYGYTF
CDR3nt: TGTGCCAGTAGTACCACAGGTTTCCAGAACTATGGCTACACCTTC